The T cell receptor (beta chain) under discussion was sequenced for a study of blood T cell repertoires in COVID-19. In the study overall: Specimens from acute and convalescent COVID-19 originated in the United States, Italy and Spain.

Trimming shortened V by 6 bases and J by 0 bases, and 9 bases separated the two germline ends. The CDR3 is 13 residues long. Sequencing used immunoSEQ multiplex PCR; TCRdb keeps in-frame clones, though not all of them. This sample yields 88,000 or so clones, of which approximately 81% are seen a single time; about 4.1% belongs to the top ten. This clone was picked up one time. The TCR originated in a man aged 55 to 70 with acute or convalescent COVID-19. Source material: peripheral blood. This sequence joins TRBV12-3 or TRBV12-4 and TRBJ2-7; a weak D match, TRBD2 (5 bases). The DNA of the CDR3 is TGTGCCAGCAGACCCGGGGACTCCTACGAGCAGTACTTC. It encodes CASRPGDSYEQYF.